Reported below is one T cell receptor beta chain. Sequenced by immunoSEQ multiplex PCR; TCRdb stores in-frame clones only, minus some. The profile shows some 110,000 clones, 88% of them singletons. CDR3 size: 16 residues. Germline CDR1 reads SGHRS; CDR2 reads YFSETQ. Losses at the gene ends were 9 bases for V and 4 bases for J; bases not matched to a gene: 17. The source of the sample is a study of T cell responses to AZD1222 COVID-19 vaccine. The specimen was peripheral blood, collected on day 0 of AZD1222 vaccination. The receptor comes from an adult in good health. The genes are TRBV5-1 and TRBJ2-7; TRBD1 matches 9 bases. The CDR3 reads CATRRGTGGGEYEQYF. CDR3 DNA: TGCGCCACCCGGAGGGGCACAGGGGGCGGTGAATACGAGCAGTACTTC.